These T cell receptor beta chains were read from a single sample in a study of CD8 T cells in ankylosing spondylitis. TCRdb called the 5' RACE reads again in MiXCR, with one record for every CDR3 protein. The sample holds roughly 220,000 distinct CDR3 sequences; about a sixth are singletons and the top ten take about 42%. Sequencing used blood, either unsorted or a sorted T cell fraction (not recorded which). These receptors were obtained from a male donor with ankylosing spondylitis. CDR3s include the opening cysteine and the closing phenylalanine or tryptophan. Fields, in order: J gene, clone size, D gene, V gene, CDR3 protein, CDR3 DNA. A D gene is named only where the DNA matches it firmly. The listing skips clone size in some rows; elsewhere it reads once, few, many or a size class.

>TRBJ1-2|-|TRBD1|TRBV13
CASSFGDSSTRLGGGYTF
TGTGCCAGCAGCTTCGGGGACAGCTCCACCCGCCTCGGGGGTGGCTACACCTTC
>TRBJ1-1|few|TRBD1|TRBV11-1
CASSPERDRGRLTEAFF
TGTGCCAGCAGCCCAGAGCGGGACAGGGGGCGCTTGACTGAAGCTTTCTTT
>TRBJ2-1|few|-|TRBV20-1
CSARVFMGAGVLDEQFF
TGCAGTGCTAGGGTTTTTATGGGGGCGGGAGTTCTTGATGAGCAGTTCTTC
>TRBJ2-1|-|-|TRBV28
CASSGGLEQFF
TGTGCCAGCAGTGGGGGGCTTGAGCAGTTCTTC
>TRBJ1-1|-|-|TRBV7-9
CASSDKNTEAFF
TGTGCCAGCAGCGACAAGAACACTGAAGCTTTCTTT
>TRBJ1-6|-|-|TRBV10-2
CASSESWGGGSPLHF
TGCGCCAGCAGTGAGTCATGGGGGGGTGGTTCACCCCTCCACTTT
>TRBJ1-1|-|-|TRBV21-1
CASSILGTGHHTEAFF
TGTGCCAGCAGTATCTTGGGGACAGGGCACCACACTGAAGCTTTCTTT
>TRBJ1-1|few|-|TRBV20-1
CSARPIDREPAGAFF
TGCAGTGCTAGACCGATTGACCGGGAGCCCGCCGGAGCTTTCTTT
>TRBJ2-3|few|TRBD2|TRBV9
CASSVDGSGSATDTQYF
TGTGCCAGCAGCGTAGACGGTAGCGGGAGTGCCACAGATACGCAGTATTTT
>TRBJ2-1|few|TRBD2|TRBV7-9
CASRPAGGVDEQFF
TGTGCCAGCAGACCAGCGGGGGGGGTCGACGAGCAGTTCTTC
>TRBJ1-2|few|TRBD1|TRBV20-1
CSARDWDRSPFYGYTF
TGCAGTGCTAGAGACTGGGACAGGAGTCCGTTTTATGGCTACACCTTC
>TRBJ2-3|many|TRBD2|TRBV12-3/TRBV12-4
CASSELRREADTQYF
TGTGCCAGCAGTGAGTTACGGCGGGAGGCAGATACGCAGTATTTT
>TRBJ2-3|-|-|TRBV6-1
CASSNPFTDTQYF
TGTGCCAGCAGTAACCCCTTCACAGATACGCAGTATTTT
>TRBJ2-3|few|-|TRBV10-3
CAISDPMEATDTQYF
TGTGCCATCAGTGACCCCATGGAGGCCACAGATACGCAGTATTTT
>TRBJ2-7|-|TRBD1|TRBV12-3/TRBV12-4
CASSNPGQGGEQYF
TGTGCCAGCAGCAATCCCGGACAGGGAGGCGAGCAGTACTTC
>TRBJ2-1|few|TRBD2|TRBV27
CASSLISGSYNEQFF
TGTGCCAGCAGTTTGATTAGCGGGAGCTACAATGAGCAGTTCTTC
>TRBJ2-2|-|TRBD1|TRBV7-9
CASSITRQGTTGELFF
TGTGCCAGCAGCATTACTCGACAGGGTACCACCGGGGAGCTGTTTTTT
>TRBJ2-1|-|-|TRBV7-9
CASSPRDGSSYNEQFF
TGTGCCAGCAGCCCTAGGGACGGAAGCTCCTACAATGAGCAGTTCTTC
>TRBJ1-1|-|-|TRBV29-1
CSVESPYFGAGGTEAFF
TGCAGCGTTGAAAGCCCTTATTTTGGGGCCGGGGGTACTGAAGCTTTCTTT
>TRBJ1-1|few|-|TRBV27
CASSLSPLNTEAFF
TGTGCCAGCAGTTTATCCCCCTTAAACACTGAAGCTTTCTTT
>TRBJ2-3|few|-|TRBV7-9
CASTPPGLTPTDTQYF
TGTGCCAGCACCCCGCCTGGGCTTACTCCGACAGATACGCAGTATTTT
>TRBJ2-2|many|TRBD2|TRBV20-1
CSARDGLAGSGELFF
TGCAGTGCTAGAGATGGGCTAGCGGGGTCTGGGGAGCTGTTTTTT
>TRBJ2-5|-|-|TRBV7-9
CASRETYQETQYF
TGTGCCAGCCGGGAAACGTACCAAGAGACCCAGTACTTC
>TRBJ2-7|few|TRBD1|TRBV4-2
CASSQGFMQGVHEQYF
TGTGCCAGCAGCCAAGGGTTTATGCAGGGGGTCCACGAGCAGTACTTC
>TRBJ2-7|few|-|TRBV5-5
CASSLDSRFSYEQYF
TGTGCCAGCAGTCTGGACAGCCGTTTCTCCTACGAGCAGTACTTC
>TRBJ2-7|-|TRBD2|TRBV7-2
CASSLAPSGGSYEQYF
TGTGCCAGCAGCTTAGCGCCTAGCGGAGGATCCTACGAGCAGTACTTC
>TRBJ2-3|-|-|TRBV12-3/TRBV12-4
CASSLWQGVDTQYF
TGTGCCAGCAGTTTATGGCAGGGAGTGGATACGCAGTATTTT
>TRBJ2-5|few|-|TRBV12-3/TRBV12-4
CASSWGHQETQYF
TGTGCCAGCAGTTGGGGACATCAAGAGACCCAGTACTTC
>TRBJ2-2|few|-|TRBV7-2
CASSLEAGPTGELFF
TGTGCCAGCAGCTTAGAGGCGGGGCCCACCGGGGAGCTGTTTTTT
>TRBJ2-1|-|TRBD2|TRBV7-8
CASSLPRGVSSYNEQFF
TGTGCCAGCAGCTTACCTCGGGGGGTGAGCTCCTACAATGAGCAGTTCTTC